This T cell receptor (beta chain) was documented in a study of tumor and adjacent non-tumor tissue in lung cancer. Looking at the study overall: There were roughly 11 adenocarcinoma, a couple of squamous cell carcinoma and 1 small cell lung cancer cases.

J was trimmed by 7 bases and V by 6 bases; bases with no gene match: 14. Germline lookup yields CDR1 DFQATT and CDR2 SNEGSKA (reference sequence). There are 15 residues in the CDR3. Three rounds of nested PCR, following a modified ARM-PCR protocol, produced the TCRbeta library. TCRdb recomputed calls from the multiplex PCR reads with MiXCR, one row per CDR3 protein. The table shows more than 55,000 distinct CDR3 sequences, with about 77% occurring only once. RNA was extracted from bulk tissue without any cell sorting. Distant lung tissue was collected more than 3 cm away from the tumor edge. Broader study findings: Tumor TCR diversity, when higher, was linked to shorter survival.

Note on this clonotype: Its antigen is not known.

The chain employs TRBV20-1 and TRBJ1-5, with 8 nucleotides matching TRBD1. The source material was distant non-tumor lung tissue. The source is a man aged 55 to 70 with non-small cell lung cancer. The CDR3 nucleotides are TGCAGTGCCCCTCAGGGGGCAGGGATCAACCAGCCCCAGCATTTT. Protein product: CSAPQGAGINQPQHF.